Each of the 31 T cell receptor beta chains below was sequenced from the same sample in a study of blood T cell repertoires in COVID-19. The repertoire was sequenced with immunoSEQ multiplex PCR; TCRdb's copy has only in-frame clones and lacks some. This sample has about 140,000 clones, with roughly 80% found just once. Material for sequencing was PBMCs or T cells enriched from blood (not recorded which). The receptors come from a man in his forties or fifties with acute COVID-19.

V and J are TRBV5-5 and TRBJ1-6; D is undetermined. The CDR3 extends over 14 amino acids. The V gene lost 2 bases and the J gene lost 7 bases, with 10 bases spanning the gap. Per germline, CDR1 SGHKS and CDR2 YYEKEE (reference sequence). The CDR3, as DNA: TGTGCCAGCAGCTTCCCGGGTTTGAATTCACCCCTCCACTTT. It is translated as CASSFPGLNSPLHF.

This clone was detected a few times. DNA of the CDR3: TGTGCCAGCAGCTTGCCGGGGGTGAACACTGAAGCTTTCTTT. It yields the protein CASSLPGVNTEAFF. The chain recombines TRBV5-4 with TRBJ1-1, with D possibly matching TRBD1 (5 bases). The germline V gene has CDR1 SGHNT and CDR2 YYREEE (reference sequence). The V gene lost 1 base and the J gene lost 0 bases, with 7 bases spanning the gap. The CDR3 extends over 14 amino acids.

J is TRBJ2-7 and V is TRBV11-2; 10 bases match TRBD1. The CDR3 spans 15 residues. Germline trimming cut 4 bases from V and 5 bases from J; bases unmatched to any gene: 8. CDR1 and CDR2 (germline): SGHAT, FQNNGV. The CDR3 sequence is CASSSSGTGVHEQYF. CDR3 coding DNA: TGTGCCAGCAGCTCTTCCGGGACAGGGGTCCACGAGCAGTACTTC.

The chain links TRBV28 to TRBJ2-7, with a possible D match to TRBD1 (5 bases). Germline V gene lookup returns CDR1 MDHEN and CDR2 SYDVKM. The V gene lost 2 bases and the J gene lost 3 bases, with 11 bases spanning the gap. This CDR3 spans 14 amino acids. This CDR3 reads CASSLRGYYYEQYF. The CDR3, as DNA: TGTGCCAGCAGTTTAAGGGGATACTACTACGAGCAGTACTTC.

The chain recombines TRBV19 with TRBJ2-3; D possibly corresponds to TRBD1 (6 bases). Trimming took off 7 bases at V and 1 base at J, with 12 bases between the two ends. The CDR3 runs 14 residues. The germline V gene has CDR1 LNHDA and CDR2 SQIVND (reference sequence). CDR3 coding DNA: TGTGCCAGTACCCAGGGGCGGGGCACAGATACGCAGTATTTT. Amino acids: CASTQGRGTDTQYF.

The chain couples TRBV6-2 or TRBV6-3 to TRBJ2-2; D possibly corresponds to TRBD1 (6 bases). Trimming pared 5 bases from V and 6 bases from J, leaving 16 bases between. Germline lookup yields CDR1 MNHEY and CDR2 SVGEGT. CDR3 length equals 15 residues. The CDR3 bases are TGTGCCAGCAGTCTAGGCCAGGGGTCCCCCGGGGAGCTGTTTTTT. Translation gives CASSLGQGSPGELFF.

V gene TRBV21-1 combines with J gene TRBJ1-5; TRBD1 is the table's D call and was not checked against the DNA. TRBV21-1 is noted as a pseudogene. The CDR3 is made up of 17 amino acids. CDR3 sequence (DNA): TGTGCCAGCAGCAAAAGGGGGCAACAGGGTGGCAATCAGCCCCAGCATTTT. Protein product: CASSKRGQQGGNQPQHF.

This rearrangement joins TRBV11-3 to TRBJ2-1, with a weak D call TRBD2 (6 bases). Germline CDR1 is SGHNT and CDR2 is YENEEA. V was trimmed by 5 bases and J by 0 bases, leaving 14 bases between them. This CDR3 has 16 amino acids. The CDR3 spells CASSPEWRDSYNEQFF. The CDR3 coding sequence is TGTGCCAGCAGCCCCGAATGGAGGGACTCCTACAATGAGCAGTTCTTC.

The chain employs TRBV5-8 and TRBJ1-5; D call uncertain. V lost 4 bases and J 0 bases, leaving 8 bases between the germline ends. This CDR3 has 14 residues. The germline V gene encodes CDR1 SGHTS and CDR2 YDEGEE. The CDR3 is CASSRVYSNQPQHF. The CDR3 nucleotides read TGTGCCAGCAGCCGGGTGTATAGCAATCAGCCCCAGCATTTT.

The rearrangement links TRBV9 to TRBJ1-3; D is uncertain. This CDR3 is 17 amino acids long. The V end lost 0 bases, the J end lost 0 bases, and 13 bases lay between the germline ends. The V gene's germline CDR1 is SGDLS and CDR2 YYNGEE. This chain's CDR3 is CASSVATPPSSGNTIYF. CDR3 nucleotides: TGTGCCAGCAGCGTAGCTACCCCACCTTCCTCTGGAAACACCATATATTTT.

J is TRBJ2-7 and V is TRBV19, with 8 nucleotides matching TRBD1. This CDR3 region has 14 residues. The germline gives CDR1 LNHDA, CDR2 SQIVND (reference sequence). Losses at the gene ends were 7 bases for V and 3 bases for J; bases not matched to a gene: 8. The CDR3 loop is CASKPGTGHYEQYF. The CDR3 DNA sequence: TGTGCCAGTAAACCCGGGACAGGCCACTACGAGCAGTACTTC.

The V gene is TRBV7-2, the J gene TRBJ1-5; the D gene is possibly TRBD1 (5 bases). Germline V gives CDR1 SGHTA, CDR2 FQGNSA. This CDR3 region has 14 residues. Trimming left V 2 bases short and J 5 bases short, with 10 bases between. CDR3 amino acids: CASSLQGRDQPQHF. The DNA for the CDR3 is TGTGCCAGCAGCTTACAGGGTAGGGATCAGCCCCAGCATTTT.

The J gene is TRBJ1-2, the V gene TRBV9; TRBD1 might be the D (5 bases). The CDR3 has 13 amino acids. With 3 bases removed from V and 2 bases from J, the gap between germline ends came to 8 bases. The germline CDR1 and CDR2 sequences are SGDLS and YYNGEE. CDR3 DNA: TGTGCCAGCAGCGCGACAGAAAACTATGGCTACACCTTC. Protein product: CASSATENYGYTF.

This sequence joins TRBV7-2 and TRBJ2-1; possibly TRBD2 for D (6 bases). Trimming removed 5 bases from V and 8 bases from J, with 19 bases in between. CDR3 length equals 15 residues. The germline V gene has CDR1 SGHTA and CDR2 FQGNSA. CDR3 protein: CASSPGPGEGDEQFF. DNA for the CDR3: TGTGCCAGCAGCCCCGGCCCGGGAGAGGGAGATGAGCAGTTCTTC. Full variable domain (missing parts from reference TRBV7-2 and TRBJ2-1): GAGVSQSPSNKVTEKGKDVELRCDPISGHTALYWYRQSLGQGLEFLIYFQGNSAPDKSGLPSDRFSAERTGGSVSTLTIQRTQQEDSAVYLCASSPGPGEGDEQFFGPGTRLTVL.

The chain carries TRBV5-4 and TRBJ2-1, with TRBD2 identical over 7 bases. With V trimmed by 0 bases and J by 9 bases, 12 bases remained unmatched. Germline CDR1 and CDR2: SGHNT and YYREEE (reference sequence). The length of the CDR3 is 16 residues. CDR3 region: CASSLEPGTNTGEQFF. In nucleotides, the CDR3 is TGTGCCAGCAGCTTGGAACCCGGGACTAACACGGGTGAGCAGTTCTTC.

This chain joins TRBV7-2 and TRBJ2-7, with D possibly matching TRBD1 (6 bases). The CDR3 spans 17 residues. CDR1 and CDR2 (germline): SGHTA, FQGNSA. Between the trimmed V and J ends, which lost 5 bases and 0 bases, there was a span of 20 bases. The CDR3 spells CASSPRVGGPSSYEQYF. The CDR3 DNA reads TGTGCCAGCAGCCCCAGGGTTGGGGGCCCGAGCTCCTACGAGCAGTACTTC.

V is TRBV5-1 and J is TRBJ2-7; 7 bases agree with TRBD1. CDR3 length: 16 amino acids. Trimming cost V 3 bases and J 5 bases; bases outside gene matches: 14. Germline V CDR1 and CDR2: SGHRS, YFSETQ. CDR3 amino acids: CASSSLSTGKFNEQYF. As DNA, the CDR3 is TGCGCCAGCAGCTCCCTCTCGACAGGGAAGTTCAACGAGCAGTACTTC.

CDR3 region: CASRRPGQSIRSTEAFF. Written as DNA, the CDR3 is TGTGCCAGCAGGAGGCCAGGACAGTCGATCCGTTCCACTGAAGCTTTCTTT. The V call is TRBV28, the J call TRBJ1-1; D might be TRBD1 (6 bases). V lost 6 bases to trimming and J lost 4 bases, with 24 bases between them. CDR1 is MDHEN and CDR2 is SYDVKM in the germline V gene. CDR3 length: 17 amino acids.

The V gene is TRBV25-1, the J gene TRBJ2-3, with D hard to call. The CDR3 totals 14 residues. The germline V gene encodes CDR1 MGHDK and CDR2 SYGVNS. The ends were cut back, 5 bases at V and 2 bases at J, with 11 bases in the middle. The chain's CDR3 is CASSPGGHTDTQYF. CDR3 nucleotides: TGTGCCAGCAGTCCTGGCGGCCACACAGATACGCAGTATTTT. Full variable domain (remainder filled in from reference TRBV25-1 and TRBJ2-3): EADIYQTPRYLVIGTGKKITLECSQTMGHDKMYWYQQDPGMELHLIHYSYGVNSTEKGDLSSESTVSRIRTEHFPLTLESARPSHTSQYLCASSPGGHTDTQYFGPGTRLTVL.

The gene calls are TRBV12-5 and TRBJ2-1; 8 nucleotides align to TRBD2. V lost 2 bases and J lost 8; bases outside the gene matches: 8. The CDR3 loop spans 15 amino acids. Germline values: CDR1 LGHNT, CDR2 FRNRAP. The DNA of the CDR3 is TGTGCTAGTGGTTTGTTCAACGGGGGGGCTGATGAGCAGTTCTTC. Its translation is CASGLFNGGADEQFF.

The DNA of the CDR3 is TGTGCCAGCAGCCGTTTCCCCTACGAGCAGTACTTC. Encoded protein: CASSRFPYEQYF. V is TRBV7-2 and J is TRBJ2-7; unclear D gene. V dropped 5 bases and J dropped 2 bases, with 7 bases sitting between them. This CDR3 is 12 amino acids long. Germline V gene lookup returns CDR1 SGHTA and CDR2 FQGNSA.

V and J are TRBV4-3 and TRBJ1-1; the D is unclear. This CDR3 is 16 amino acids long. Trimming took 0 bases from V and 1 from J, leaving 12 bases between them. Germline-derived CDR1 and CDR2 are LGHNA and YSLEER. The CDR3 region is CASSQDGWGGNTEAFF. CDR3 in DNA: TGCGCCAGCAGCCAAGATGGTTGGGGAGGGAACACTGAAGCTTTCTTT.

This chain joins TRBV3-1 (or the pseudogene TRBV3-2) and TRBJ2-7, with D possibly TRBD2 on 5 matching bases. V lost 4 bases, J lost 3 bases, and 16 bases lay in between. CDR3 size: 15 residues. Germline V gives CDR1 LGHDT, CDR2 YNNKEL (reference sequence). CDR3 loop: CASSPRPGMIYEQYF. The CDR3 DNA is TGTGCCAGCAGCCCCAGGCCCGGGATGATCTACGAGCAGTACTTC.

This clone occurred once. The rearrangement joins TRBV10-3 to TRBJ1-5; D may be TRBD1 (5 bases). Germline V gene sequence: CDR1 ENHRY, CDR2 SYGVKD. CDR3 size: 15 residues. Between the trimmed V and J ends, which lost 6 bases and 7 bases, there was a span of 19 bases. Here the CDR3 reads CAISSGGDAGQPQHF. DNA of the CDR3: TGTGCCATCAGCTCAGGAGGGGACGCGGGACAGCCCCAGCATTTT.

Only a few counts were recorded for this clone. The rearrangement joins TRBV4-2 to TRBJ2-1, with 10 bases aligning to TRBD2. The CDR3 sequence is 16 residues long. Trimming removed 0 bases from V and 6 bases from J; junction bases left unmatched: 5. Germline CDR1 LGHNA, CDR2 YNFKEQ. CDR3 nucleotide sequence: TGTGCCAGCAGCCAAGATTGGAGCGGGGGGGCCAATGAGCAGTTCTTC. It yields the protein CASSQDWSGGANEQFF.

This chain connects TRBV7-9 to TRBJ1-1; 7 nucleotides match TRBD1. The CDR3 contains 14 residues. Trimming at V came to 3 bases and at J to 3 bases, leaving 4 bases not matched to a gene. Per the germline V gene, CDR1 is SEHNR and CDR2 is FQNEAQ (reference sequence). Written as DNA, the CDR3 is TGTGCCAGCAGCTTCGACAGGGCGGACACTGAAGCTTTCTTT. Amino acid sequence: CASSFDRADTEAFF.

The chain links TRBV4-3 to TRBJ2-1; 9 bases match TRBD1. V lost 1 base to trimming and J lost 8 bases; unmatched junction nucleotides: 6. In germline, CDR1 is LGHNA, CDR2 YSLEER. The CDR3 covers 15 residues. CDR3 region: CASSQATGGADEQFF. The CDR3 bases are TGCGCCAGCAGCCAAGCCACAGGGGGCGCAGATGAGCAGTTCTTC.

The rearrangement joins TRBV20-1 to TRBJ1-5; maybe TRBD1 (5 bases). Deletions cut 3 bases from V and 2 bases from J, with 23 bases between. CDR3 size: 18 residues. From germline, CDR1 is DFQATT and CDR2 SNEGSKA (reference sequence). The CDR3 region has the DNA TGCAGTGCTAGTAGCCACAGAGGCAGGGCGCGCGGCAATCAGCCCCAGCATTTT. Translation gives CSASSHRGRARGNQPQHF.

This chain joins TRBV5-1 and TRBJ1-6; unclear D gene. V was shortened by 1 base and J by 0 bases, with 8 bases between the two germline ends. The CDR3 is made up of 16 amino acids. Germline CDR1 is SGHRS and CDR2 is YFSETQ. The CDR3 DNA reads TGCGCCAGCAGCTTGAACAGTCGCTCCTATAATTCACCCCTCCACTTT. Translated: CASSLNSRSYNSPLHF.

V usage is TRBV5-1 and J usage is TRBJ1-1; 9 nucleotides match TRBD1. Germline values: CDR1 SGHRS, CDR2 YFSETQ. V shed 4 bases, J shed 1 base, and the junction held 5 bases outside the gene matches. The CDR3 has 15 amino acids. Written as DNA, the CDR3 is TGCGCCAGCAGCGAACGGGGACAGGGGAACACTGAAGCTTTCTTT. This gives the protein CASSERGQGNTEAFF.

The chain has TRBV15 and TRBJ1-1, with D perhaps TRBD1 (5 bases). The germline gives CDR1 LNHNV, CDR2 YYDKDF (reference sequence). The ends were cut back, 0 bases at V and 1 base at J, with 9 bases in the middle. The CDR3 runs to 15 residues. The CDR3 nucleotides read TGTGCCACCAGCAGAGATAGTACAGGGAACACTGAAGCTTTCTTT. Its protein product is CATSRDSTGNTEAFF.